This paragraph covers one TCR beta chain sequence. The antigen is not known. This entry is derived from a study of OX40 agonist ivuxolimab in advanced cancers. The overall study: The dose of intravenous ivuxolimab that patients received every 2 weeks ranged from 0.01 to 10 mg/kg. The diagnoses of dose-escalation patients were hepatocellular carcinoma, melanoma, renal cell or head and neck cancer. Study-wide findings and caveats: With doses of 0.1 to 3.0 mg/kg, CD4+ and CD8+ blood T cells had undergone clonal expansion by week 6.

Libraries were prepared by immunoSEQ multiplex PCR; TCRdb keeps only in-frame clonotypes and omits some of them. The table records about 93,000 clones, roughly 90% of them present only once. J lost 6 bases, V lost 6 bases, and 6 bases had no gene match. This CDR3 region has 13 residues. From germline, CDR1 is SNHLY and CDR2 FYNNEI. This clonotype was sampled from an adult with an advanced solid tumor such as melanoma, head and neck, liver or kidney cancer. This sequence joins TRBV2 and TRBJ1-2, with 8 bases fitting TRBD1. The sample was CD4+ or CD8+ T cells sorted from blood, taken in a trial of the OX40 agonist ivuxolimab. The CDR3 sequence: CASREDRVNGYTF. For the CDR3, the DNA is TGTGCCAGCAGGGAGGACAGGGTAAATGGCTACACCTTC.